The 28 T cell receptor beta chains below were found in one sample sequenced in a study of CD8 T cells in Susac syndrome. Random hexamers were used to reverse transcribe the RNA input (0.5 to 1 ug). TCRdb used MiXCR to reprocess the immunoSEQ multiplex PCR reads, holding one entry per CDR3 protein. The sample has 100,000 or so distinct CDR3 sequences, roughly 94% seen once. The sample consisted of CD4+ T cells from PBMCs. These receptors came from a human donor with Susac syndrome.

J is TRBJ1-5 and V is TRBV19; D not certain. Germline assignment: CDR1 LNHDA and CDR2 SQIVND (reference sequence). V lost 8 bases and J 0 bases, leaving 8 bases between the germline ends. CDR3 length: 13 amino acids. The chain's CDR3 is CASQAVSNQPQHF. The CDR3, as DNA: TGTGCCAGTCAGGCAGTTAGCAATCAGCCCCAGCATTTT.

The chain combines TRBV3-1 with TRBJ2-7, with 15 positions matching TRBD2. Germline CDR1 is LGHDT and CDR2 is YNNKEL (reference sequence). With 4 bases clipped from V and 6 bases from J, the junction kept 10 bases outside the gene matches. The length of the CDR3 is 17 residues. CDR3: CASSPGLAGGLGGEQYF. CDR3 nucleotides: TGTGCCAGCAGCCCCGGACTAGCGGGGGGGCTAGGAGGCGAGCAGTACTTC.

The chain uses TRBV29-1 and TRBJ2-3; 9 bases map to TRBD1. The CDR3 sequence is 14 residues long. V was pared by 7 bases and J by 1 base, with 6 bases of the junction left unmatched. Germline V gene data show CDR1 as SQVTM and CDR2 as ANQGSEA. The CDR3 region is CSGTGGWGTDTQYF. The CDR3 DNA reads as TGCAGCGGAACAGGGGGCTGGGGCACAGATACGCAGTATTTT.

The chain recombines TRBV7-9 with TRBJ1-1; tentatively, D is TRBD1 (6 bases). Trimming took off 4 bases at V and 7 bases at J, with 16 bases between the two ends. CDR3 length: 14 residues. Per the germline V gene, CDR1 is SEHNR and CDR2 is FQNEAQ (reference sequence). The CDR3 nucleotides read TGTGCCAGCAGCTCCCCCCGGGGGGCAAATGAAGCTTTCTTT. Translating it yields CASSSPRGANEAFF.

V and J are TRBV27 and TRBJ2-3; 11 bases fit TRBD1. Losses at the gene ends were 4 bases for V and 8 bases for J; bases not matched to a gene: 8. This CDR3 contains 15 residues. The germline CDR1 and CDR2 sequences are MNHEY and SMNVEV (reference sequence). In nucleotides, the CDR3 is TGTGCCAGCAGTTGGACAGGGGGCCTTCGGGGTACGCAGTATTTT. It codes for CASSWTGGLRGTQYF.

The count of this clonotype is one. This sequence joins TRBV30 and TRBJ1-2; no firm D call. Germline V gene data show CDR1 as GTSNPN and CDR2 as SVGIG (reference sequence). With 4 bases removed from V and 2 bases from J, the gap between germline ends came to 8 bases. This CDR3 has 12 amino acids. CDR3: CAWTPQNYGYTF. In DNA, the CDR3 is TGTGCCTGGACCCCACAGAACTATGGCTACACCTTC.

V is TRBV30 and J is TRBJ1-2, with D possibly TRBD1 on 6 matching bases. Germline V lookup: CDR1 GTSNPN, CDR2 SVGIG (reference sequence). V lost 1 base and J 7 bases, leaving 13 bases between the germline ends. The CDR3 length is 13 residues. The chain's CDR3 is CAWSATGSAGYTF. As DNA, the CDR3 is TGTGCCTGGAGTGCCACAGGGAGTGCTGGCTACACCTTC.

For the CDR3, the DNA is TGTGCCAGCAGCTCCACCGACTACGAGCAGTACTTC. Its translation: CASSSTDYEQYF. The V call is TRBV11-1, the J call TRBJ2-7; D remains ambiguous. CDR3 length: 12 amino acids. Trimming cost V 4 bases and J 3 bases, with 7 bases left between them. From germline, CDR1 is SGHAT and CDR2 FQDESV (reference sequence). Together with reference TRBV11-1 and TRBJ2-7, the CDR3 gives the full variable domain: EAEVAQSPRYKITEKSQAVAFWCDPISGHATLYWYRQILGQGPELLVQFQDESVVDDSQLPKDRFSAERLKGVDSTLKIQPAELGDSAMYLCASSSTDYEQYFGPGTRLTVT.

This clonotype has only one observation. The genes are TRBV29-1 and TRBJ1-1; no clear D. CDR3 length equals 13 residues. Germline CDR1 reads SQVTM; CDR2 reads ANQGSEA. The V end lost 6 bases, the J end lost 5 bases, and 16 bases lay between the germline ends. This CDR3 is CSVRMGEGTEAFF. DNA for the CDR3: TGCAGCGTCAGGATGGGCGAAGGGACTGAAGCTTTCTTT.

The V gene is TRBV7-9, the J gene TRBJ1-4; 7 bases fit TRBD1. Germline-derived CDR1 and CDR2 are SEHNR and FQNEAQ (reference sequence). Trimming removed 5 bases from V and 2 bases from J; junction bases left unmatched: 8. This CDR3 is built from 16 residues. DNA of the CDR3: TGTGCCAGCAGCAGGAGGAAGACAGGGACTAATGAAAAACTGTTTTTT. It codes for CASSRRKTGTNEKLFF.

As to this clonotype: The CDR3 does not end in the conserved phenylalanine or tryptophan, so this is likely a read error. The CDR3 bases are TGTGCCAGCAGCCCCAACGGAGGGCCAGCTTTCCTT. It codes for CASSPNGGPAFL. The V and J genes are TRBV3-1 and TRBJ1-1; D remains ambiguous. The CDR3 extends over 12 amino acids. Trimming cost V 4 bases and J 10 bases, with 13 bases left between them. Germline values: CDR1 LGHDT, CDR2 YNNKEL (reference sequence).

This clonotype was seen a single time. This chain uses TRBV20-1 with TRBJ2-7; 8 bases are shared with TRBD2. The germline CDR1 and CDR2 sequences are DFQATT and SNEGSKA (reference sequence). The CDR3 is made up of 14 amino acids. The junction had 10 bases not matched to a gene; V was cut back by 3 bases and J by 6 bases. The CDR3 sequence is CSARRRGGMSEQYF. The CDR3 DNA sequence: TGCAGTGCTAGGCGCCGGGGGGGCATGAGCGAGCAGTACTTC.

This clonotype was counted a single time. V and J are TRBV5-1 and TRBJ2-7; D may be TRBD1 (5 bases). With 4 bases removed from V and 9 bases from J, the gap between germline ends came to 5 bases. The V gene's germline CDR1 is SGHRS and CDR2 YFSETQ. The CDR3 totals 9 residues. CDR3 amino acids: CASSQGQYF. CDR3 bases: TGCGCCAGCAGCCAGGGGCAGTACTTC.

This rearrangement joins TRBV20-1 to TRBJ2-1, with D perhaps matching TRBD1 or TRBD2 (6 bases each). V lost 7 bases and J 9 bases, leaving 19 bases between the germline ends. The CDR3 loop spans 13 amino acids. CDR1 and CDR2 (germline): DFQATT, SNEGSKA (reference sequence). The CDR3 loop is CSVLGGGQSEQFF. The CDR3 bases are TGCAGTGTTTTGGGTGGGGGGCAGAGTGAGCAGTTCTTC.

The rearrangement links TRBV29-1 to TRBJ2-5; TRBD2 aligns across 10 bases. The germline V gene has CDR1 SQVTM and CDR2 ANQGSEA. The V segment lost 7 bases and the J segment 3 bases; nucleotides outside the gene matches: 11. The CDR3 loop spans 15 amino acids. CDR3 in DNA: TGCAGCGCCCTGGGTTCTACTAGCGGGGAAGAGACCCAGTACTTC. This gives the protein CSALGSTSGEETQYF.

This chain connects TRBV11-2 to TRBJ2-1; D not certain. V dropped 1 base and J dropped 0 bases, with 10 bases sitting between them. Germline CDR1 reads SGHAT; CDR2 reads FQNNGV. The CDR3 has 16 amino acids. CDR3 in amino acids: CASSLGGGSSYNEQFF. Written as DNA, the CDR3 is TGTGCCAGCAGCTTAGGCGGCGGTTCCTCCTACAATGAGCAGTTCTTC.

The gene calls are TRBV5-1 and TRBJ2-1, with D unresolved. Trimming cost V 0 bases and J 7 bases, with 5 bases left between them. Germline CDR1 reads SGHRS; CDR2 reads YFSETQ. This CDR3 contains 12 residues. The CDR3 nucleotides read TGCGCCAGCAGCTTGGCCAGGAATGAGCAGTTCTTC. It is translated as CASSLARNEQFF.

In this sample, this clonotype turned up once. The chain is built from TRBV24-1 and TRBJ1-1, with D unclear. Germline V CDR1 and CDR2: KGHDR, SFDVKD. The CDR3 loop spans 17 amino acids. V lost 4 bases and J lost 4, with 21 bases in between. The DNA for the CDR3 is TGTGCCACCAGTGACCCCTCGACCGGGTCTGGTGTCACTGAAGCTTTCTTT. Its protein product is CATSDPSTGSGVTEAFF.

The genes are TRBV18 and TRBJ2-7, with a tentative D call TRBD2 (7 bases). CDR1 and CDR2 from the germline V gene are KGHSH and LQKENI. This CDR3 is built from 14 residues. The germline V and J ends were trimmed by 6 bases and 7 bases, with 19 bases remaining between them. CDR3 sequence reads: CASSPGGSGEEQYF. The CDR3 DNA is TGTGCCAGCTCCCCGGGGGGCAGCGGGGAAGAGCAGTACTTC.

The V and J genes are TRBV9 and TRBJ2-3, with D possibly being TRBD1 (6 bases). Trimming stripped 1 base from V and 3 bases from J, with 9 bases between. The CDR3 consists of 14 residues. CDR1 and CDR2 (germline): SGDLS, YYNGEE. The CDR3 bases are TGTGCCAGCAGCGTAACTCAGGGGACAGATACGCAGTATTTT. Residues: CASSVTQGTDTQYF.

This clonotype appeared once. CDR3 DNA sequence: TGTGCCAGCTCACCGGGACAGGAGGCCACTGAAGCTTTCTTT. Its protein product is CASSPGQEATEAFF. This sequence joins TRBV18 and TRBJ1-1; TRBD1 matches 8 bases. Trimming cost V 3 bases and J 4 bases; bases outside gene matches: 4. CDR1 KGHSH and CDR2 LQKENI come from the germline V gene. CDR3 length: 14 amino acids. Full variable domain (rest looked up from reference TRBV18 and TRBJ1-1): NAGVMQNPRHLVRRRGQEARLRCSPMKGHSHVYWYRQLPEEGLKFMVYLQKENIIDESGMPKERFSAEFPKEGPSILRIQQVVRGDSAAYFCASSPGQEATEAFFGQGTRLTVV.

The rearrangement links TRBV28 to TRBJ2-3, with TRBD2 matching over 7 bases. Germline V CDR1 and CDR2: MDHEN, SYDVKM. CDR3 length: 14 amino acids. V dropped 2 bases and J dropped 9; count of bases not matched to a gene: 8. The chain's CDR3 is CASSLGSGPQTQYF. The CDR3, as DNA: TGTGCCAGCAGTTTAGGTAGCGGGCCCCAGACGCAGTATTTT.

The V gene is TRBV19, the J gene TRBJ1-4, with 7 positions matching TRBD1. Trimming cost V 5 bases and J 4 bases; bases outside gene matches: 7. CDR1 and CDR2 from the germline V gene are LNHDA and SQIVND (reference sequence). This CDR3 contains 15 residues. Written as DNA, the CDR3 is TGTGCCAGTAGTGTCACAGGGGAAGATAATGAAAAACTGTTTTTT. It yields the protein CASSVTGEDNEKLFF.

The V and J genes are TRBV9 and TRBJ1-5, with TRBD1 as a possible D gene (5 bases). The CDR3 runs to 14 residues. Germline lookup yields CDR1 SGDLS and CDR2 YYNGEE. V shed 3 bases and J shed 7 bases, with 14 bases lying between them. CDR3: CASSARQYSQPQHF. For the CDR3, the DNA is TGTGCCAGCAGCGCCCGACAGTACTCCCAGCCCCAGCATTTT.

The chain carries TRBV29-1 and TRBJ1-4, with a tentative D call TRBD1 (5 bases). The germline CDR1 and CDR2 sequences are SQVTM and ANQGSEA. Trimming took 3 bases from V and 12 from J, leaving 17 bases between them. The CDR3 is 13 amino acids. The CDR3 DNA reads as TGCAGCGTTGACCGGGCTGGGGCAAGTCAACTGTTTTTT. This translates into CSVDRAGASQLFF.

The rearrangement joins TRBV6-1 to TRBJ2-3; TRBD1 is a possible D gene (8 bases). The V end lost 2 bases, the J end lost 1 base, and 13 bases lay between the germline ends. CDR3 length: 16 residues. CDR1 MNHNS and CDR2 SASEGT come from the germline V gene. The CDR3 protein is CASSETTGGGTDTQYF. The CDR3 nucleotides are TGTGCCAGCAGTGAAACCACAGGGGGGGGCACAGATACGCAGTATTTT.

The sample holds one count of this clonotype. The CDR3 protein is CASSARGGRMDEQFF. CDR3 DNA: TGTGCCAGCAGTGCCCGGGGAGGGCGGATGGATGAGCAGTTCTTC. The chain is built from TRBV12-3 or TRBV12-4 and TRBJ2-1; 7 bases are a match to TRBD2. J lost 8 bases, V lost 5 bases, and 12 bases had no gene match. The CDR3 has 15 amino acids.

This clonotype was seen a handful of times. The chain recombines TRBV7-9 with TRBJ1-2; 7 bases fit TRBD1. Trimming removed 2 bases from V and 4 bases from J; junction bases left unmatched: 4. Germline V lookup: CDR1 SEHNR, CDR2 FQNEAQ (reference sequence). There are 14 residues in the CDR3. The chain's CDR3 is CASSLTGTAYGYTF. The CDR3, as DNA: TGTGCCAGCAGCTTAACCGGGACAGCCTATGGCTACACCTTC. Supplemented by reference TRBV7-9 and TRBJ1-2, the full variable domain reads DTGVSQNPRHKITKRGQNVTFRCDPISEHNRLYWYRQTLGQGPEFLTYFQNEAQLEKSRLLSDRFSAERPKGSFSTLEIQRTEQGDSAMYLCASSLTGTAYGYTFGSGTRLTVV.